Detailed here is one TCR beta chain. The source of the sample is a study of T cells in Graves' hyperthyroidism and ophthalmopathy. This CDR3 has 15 residues. J lost 1 base, V lost 7 bases, and 8 bases had no gene match. CDR1 MNHEY and CDR2 SMNVEV come from the germline V gene (reference sequence). Amplified TCR beta CDR3 regions came from RNA transcripts. First-round RT-PCR with HTBI primers amplified the TCR CDR3 region. TCRdb ran MiXCR on the multiplex PCR reads and lists one entry per CDR3 protein. The sample lists 550,000 to 850,000 distinct CDR3 sequences; around a sixth were seen once. The receptor was derived from a woman between 50 and 59 years old with Graves' hyperthyroidism that later progressed to Graves' ophthalmopathy. The rearrangement links TRBV27 to TRBJ2-3; 7 positions match TRBD1. Sequenced: blood. CDR3 nucleotide sequence: TGTGCCAGCATCCCAAGACAGGGTCGCACAGATACGCAGTATTTT. Translated: CASIPRQGRTDTQYF.